The clone carrying this T cell receptor beta chain was found a few times. The library attached unique molecular identifiers to individual cDNA molecules. In TCRdb, the RACE reads were re-called with MiXCR into one record per CDR3 protein. The top ten clones hold under 4% of a sample with approximately 82,000 distinct CDR3 sequences, 12% of them seen once. CDR1 is SEHNR and CDR2 is FQNEAQ in the germline V gene (reference sequence). The CDR3 consists of 14 residues. V lost 1 base, J lost 5 bases, and 11 bases lay in between. The source of the sample is a study of human T cells and chemical hapten exposure. Time point denoted: patch test 1, 2 weeks after DPC sensitization. Treatment here: therapeutic diphenylcyclopropenone sensitization with weekly scalp DPC.

The chain is built from TRBV7-9 and TRBJ1-1, with a weak D call TRBD1 (5 bases). This material consisted of whole blood, taken in connection with sensitization to the hapten diphenylcyclopropenone (DPC). The source of this sequence is a woman aged 60-70 years with alopecia areata. Some clones in this sample may be carry-over from other donors' samples. As DNA, the CDR3 is TGTGCCAGCAGCTTAGTATCGGGGGTAACTGAAGCTTTCTTT. Encoded protein: CASSLVSGVTEAFF. The full variable domain, its missing parts supplied by reference TRBV7-9 and TRBJ1-1, is DTGVSQNPRHKITKRGQNVTFRCDPISEHNRLYWYRQTLGQGPEFLTYFQNEAQLEKSRLLSDRFSAERPKGSFSTLEIQRTEQGDSAMYLCASSLVSGVTEAFFGQGTRLTVV.